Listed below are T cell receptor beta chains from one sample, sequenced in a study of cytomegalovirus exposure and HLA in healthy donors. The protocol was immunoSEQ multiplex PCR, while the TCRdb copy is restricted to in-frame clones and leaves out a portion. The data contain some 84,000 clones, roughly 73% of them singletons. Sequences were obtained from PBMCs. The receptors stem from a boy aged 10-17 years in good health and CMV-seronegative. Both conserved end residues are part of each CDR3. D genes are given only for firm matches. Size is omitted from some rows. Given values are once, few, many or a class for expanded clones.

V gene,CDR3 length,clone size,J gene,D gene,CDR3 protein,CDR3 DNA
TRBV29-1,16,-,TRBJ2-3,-,CSVPAEWDFIADTQYF,TGCAGCGTCCCGGCCGAATGGGACTTCATTGCAGATACGCAGTATTTT
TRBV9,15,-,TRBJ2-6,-,CASRPDTSGANVLTF,TGTGCCAGCAGACCCGACACCTCTGGGGCCAACGTCCTGACTTTC
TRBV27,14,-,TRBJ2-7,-,CASSPGELMWEQYF,TGTGCCAGCAGCCCAGGGGAACTGATGTGGGAGCAGTACTTC
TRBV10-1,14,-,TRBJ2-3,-,CASSEGASTDTQYF,TGCGCCAGCAGTGAGGGGGCCTCCACAGATACGCAGTATTTT
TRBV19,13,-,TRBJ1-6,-,CASSIDRNSPLHF,TGTGCCAGTAGTATTGACAGAAATTCACCCCTCCACTTT
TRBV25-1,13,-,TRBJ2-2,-,CASTLDFTGELFF,TGTGCCAGCACCCTCGACTTCACCGGGGAGCTGTTTTTT
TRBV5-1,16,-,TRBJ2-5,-,CASSLGNSGSGETQYF,TGCGCCAGCAGCTTGGGAAACAGCGGCAGCGGGGAGACCCAGTACTTC
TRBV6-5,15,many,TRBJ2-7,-,CASSYSGGTYYEQYF,TGTGCCAGCAGTTACTCAGGCGGGACCTACTACGAGCAGTACTTC
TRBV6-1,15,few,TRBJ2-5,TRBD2,CASSGTSGRKETQYF,TGTGCCAGTTCCGGGACTAGCGGGAGGAAAGAGACCCAGTACTTC
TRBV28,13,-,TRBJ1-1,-,CASSRPGLREAFF,TGTGCCAGCAGCCGTCCGGGTTTGCGTGAAGCTTTCTTT
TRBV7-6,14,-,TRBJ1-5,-,CASSLTQDEQPQHF,TGTGCCAGCAGCTTAACACAGGACGAGCAGCCCCAGCATTTT
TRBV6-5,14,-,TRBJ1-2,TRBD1,CASRLATGGNGYTF,TGTGCCAGCAGACTCGCGACAGGGGGCAATGGCTACACCTTC
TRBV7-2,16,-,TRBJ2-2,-,CASSLMSGGYTGELFF,TGTGCCAGCAGCTTAATGTCAGGGGGGTACACCGGGGAGCTGTTTTTT
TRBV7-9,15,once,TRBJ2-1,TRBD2,CASSSASGRGDEQFF,TGTGCCAGCAGCTCCGCTAGCGGGAGGGGGGATGAGCAGTTCTTC
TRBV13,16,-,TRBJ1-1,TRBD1,CASSRIQGAVNTEAFF,TGTGCCAGCAGCCGTATCCAGGGGGCAGTGAACACTGAAGCTTTCTTT
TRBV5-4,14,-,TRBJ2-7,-,CASSWDIGAYEQYF,TGTGCCAGCAGTTGGGACATCGGAGCGTACGAGCAGTACTTC
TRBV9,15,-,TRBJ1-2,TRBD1,CASSATGGANYGYTF,TGTGCCAGCAGCGCGACAGGGGGCGCTAACTATGGCTACACCTTC
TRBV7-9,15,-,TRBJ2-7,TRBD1,CASSPRTGGRDEQYF,TGTGCCAGCAGCCCTCGGACAGGGGGCCGCGACGAGCAGTACTTC
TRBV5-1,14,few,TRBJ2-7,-,CASSLPGPTYEQYF,TGCGCCAGCAGCTTGCCAGGTCCCACCTACGAGCAGTACTTC
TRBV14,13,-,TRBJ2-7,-,CASSQGQRHEQYF,TGTGCCAGCAGCCAAGGACAACGCCACGAGCAGTACTTC